This TCR beta chain was captured in a study of cytomegalovirus exposure and HLA in healthy donors. The study's findings and limits: Accurate predictions that matched the HLA-A and HLA-B alleles of most subjects were reportedly made from TCR beta sequences. In a later analysis, across HLA loci, associated TCR counts were highest for DRB1, lowest for HLA-C.

This CDR3 is 13 amino acids long. The germline V gene has CDR1 SNHLY and CDR2 FYNNEI. The ends were cut back, 11 bases at V and 4 bases at J, with 17 bases in the middle. A word on this clone: What it binds is not known.

Primers included in the PCR were 60 Vbeta and 13 Jbeta primers. Produced via immunoSEQ multiplex PCR; TCRdb's table is partial and in-frame only. Here the sample spans 100,000 to 150,000 clones, about 84% being singletons. The receptor's source is a man between 35 and 55 years old in good health and CMV-seronegative. Sample: PBMCs. The V call is TRBV2, the J call TRBJ1-2; D perhaps matches TRBD1 (5 bases). CDR3 DNA sequence: TGTGCCGGAGGGACGGACTCCTCCTATGGCTACACCTTC. Translation: CAGGTDSSYGYTF.